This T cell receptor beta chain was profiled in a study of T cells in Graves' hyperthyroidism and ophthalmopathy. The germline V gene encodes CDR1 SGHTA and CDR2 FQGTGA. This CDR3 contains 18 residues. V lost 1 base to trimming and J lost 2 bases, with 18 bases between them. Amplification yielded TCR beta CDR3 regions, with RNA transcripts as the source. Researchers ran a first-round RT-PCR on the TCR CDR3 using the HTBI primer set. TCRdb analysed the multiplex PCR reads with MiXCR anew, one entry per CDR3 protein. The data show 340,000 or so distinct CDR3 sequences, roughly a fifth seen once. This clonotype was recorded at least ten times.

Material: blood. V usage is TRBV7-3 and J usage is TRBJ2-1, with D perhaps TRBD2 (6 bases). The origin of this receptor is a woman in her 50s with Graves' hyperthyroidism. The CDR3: CASSLIGDSGGAYNEQFF. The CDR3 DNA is TGTGCCAGCAGCTTAATAGGGGATAGCGGTGGGGCCTACAATGAGCAGTTCTTC.